This T cell receptor (beta chain) was documented in a study of glioma-infiltrating T cells after dendritic cell vaccination. Whole-study context: Samples are from glioblastoma patients in Phase I and II dendritic cell vaccine trials. Treatment, given 2003 to 2012, was autologous tumor lysate-pulsed dendritic cell vaccination.

As to time point: after dendritic cell vaccination, including at tumor progression/relapse. Here immunoSEQ multiplex PCR was the method, and the copy in TCRdb shows in-frame clones only, minus some. The data contain around 10,000 clones, about four fifths of them singletons. This TCR derives from a human donor with glioblastoma. The sequenced sample was blood, obtained after dendritic cell vaccination.

CDR3 coding DNA: TGTGCCTGTCCTCGGGCTAGCGGGATTTACGAGCAGTACTTC. It yields the protein CACPRASGIYEQYF. V is TRBV30 and J is TRBJ2-7, with 9 bases fitting TRBD2. CDR1 GTSNPN and CDR2 SVGIG come from the germline V gene (reference sequence). The CDR3 has 14 amino acids. V shed 6 bases, J shed 4 bases, and the junction held 10 bases outside the gene matches.